This T cell receptor beta chain was sequenced for a study of blood T cells in healthy people across ages. Study summary: Template switching picked up about one barcoded beta molecule for each two T cells. Findings and caveats of the study: Diversity figures derived from one million T cells were judged to underestimate the true value.

The use of a sample-barcoded 5' primer and a J-beta primer mix characterized a second PCR of 7 to 11 cycles. TCRdb recomputed calls from the 5' RACE reads with MiXCR, one row per CDR3 protein. The sample has about 1.4 million distinct CDR3 sequences; roughly 59% are singletons. Regarding this clonotype: The target antigen is unknown.

CDR3 size: 15 residues. V was cut by 1 base and J by 1 base, with 10 bases left in between. CDR1 and CDR2 (germline): LNHNV, YYDKDF (reference sequence). This TCR was sampled from a man aged 18 to 30 in good health. The material sequenced was blood. The J gene is TRBJ1-1, the V gene TRBV15; unclear D gene. CDR3 loop: CATSRATEGNTEAFF. The CDR3 DNA reads TGTGCCACCAGCAGAGCTACAGAAGGGAACACTGAAGCTTTCTTT.